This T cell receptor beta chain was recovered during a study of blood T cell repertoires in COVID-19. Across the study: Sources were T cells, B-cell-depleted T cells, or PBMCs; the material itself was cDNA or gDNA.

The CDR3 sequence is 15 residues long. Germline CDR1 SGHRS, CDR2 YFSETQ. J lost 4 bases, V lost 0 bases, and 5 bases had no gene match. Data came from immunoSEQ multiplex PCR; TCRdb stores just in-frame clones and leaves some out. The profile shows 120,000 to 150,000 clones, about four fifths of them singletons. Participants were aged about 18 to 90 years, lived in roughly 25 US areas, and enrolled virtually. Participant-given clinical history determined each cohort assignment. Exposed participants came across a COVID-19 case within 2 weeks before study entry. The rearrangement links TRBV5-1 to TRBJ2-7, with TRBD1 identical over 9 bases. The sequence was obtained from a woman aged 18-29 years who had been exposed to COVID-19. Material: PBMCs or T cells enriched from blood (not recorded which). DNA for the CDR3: TGCGCCAGCAGCTTGGCACAGGGGGCGAGGTACGAGCAGTACTTC. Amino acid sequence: CASSLAQGARYEQYF.